One and the same sample provided the 15 T cell receptor beta chains below, sequenced in a study of OX40 agonist ivuxolimab in advanced cancers. Assay: immunoSEQ multiplex PCR; the TCRdb copy retains only in-frame clones and omits some. The sample holds about 72,000 clones, less than 90% seen once. This specimen consisted of CD4+ or CD8+ T cells sorted from blood, obtained in a trial of the OX40 agonist ivuxolimab. The receptor set was obtained from an adult with an advanced solid tumor such as melanoma, head and neck, liver or kidney cancer.

The CDR3 here is CASSPPGLRAYNEQFF. The DNA of the CDR3 is TGTGCCAGCAGTCCACCGGGACTAAGAGCCTACAATGAGCAGTTCTTC. The gene calls are TRBV27 and TRBJ2-1; 7 bases align to TRBD2. CDR1 MNHEY and CDR2 SMNVEV come from the germline V gene (reference sequence). V lost 5 bases, J lost 2 bases, and 9 bases stayed unmatched. The CDR3 consists of 16 residues.

The chain employs TRBV19 and TRBJ2-7; 7 nucleotides align to TRBD1. The CDR3 length is 12 residues. CDR1 is LNHDA, CDR2 SQIVND, per germline (reference sequence). The ends lost 10 bases at V and 1 base at J; junction bases unmatched: 4. This chain's CDR3 is CATRDRSYEQYF. The CDR3 DNA reads TGTGCCACCCGGGACAGATCCTACGAGCAGTACTTC.

This chain joins TRBV9 and TRBJ2-1; 7 nucleotides align to TRBD2. CDR3 length equals 16 residues. Germline CDR1 and CDR2: SGDLS and YYNGEE. V was pared by 4 bases and J by 7 bases, with 14 bases of the junction left unmatched. In DNA form, the CDR3 reads TGTGCCAGCAGCCCCGACCCCCGGGGGGTAGGGAATGAGCAGTTCTTC. Encoded protein: CASSPDPRGVGNEQFF.

This clone was seen more than once but under ten times. V usage is TRBV5-4 and J usage is TRBJ2-7, with D tentatively TRBD2 (5 bases). V lost 0 bases and J lost 3, with 10 bases in between. The CDR3 consists of 14 residues. Germline loops: CDR1 SGHNT, CDR2 YYREEE (reference sequence). The CDR3 DNA reads TGTGCCAGCAGCTTGGAGGCGAGCGGCTACGAGCAGTACTTC. As protein: CASSLEASGYEQYF.

The V gene is TRBV11-3, the J gene TRBJ2-3, with D hard to call. V lost 5 bases, J lost 0 bases, and 18 bases lay in between. Germline lookup yields CDR1 SGHNT and CDR2 YENEEA. The CDR3 has 17 residues. CDR3 region: CASSPNYSPTSTDTQYF. The CDR3, as DNA: TGTGCCAGCAGCCCAAATTATAGCCCCACCAGCACAGATACGCAGTATTTT.

This rearrangement joins TRBV19 to TRBJ2-5, with D perhaps TRBD1 (6 bases). Germline values: CDR1 LNHDA, CDR2 SQIVND (reference sequence). V gave up 4 bases and J gave up 5 bases, with 14 bases separating them. The CDR3 is made up of 14 amino acids. CDR3 loop: CASSTTRGSETQYF. CDR3 DNA sequence: TGTGCCAGTAGTACCACCAGGGGTTCGGAGACCCAGTACTTC.

This rearrangement joins TRBV7-8 to TRBJ2-2; TRBD2 matches 10 bases. Trimming cost V 2 bases and J 1 base; bases outside gene matches: 13. The germline gives CDR1 SGHVS, CDR2 FQNEAQ. This CDR3 is built from 20 residues. The CDR3 region has the DNA TGTGCCAGCAGCTTAAGGACCAGCGGGAGGGCGAAATTGAACACCGGGGAGCTGTTTTTT. It encodes CASSLRTSGRAKLNTGELFF.

The chain employs TRBV19 and TRBJ1-1; the D is unclear. The CDR3 runs 14 residues. The ends were cut back, 4 bases at V and 0 bases at J, with 9 bases in the middle. CDR1 is LNHDA, CDR2 SQIVND, per germline (reference sequence). The CDR3 reads CASSKSRMNTEAFF. DNA of the CDR3: TGTGCCAGTAGTAAAAGCCGCATGAACACTGAAGCTTTCTTT.

This rearrangement joins TRBV7-2 to TRBJ2-5; TRBD2 aligns across 14 bases. The CDR3 loop spans 19 amino acids. With V trimmed by 6 bases and J by 4 bases, 16 bases remained unmatched. From germline, CDR1 is SGHTA and CDR2 FQGNSA. CDR3 in DNA: TGTGCCAGCAGTCATCGGGGACTAGCGGGAGCGGGTAGCGGAGAGACCCAGTACTTC. Protein sequence: CASSHRGLAGAGSGETQYF.

The chain combines TRBV19 with TRBJ1-2; D is unclear. The CDR3 loop spans 12 amino acids. The V end lost 8 bases, the J end lost 8 bases, and 15 bases lay between the germline ends. Germline V CDR1 and CDR2: LNHDA, SQIVND (reference sequence). CDR3 region: CASSDRLGGYTF. CDR3 coding DNA: TGTGCCAGTTCAGACCGCCTCGGGGGCTACACCTTC.

The rearrangement links TRBV30 to TRBJ1-1; no firm D call. V lost 4 bases and J 1 base, leaving 13 bases between the germline ends. From germline, CDR1 is GTSNPN and CDR2 SVGIG (reference sequence). The CDR3 has 14 amino acids. This CDR3 is CAWNRRTRNTEAFF. CDR3 nucleotide sequence: TGTGCCTGGAATCGGCGGACGAGGAACACTGAAGCTTTCTTT.

This chain uses TRBV2 with TRBJ2-3; the match to TRBD1 covers 8 bases. The CDR3 extends over 13 amino acids. V was clipped by 9 bases and J by 0 bases; unmatched bases: 2. Germline-derived CDR1 and CDR2 are SNHLY and FYNNEI. The CDR3 spells CASRTGSTDTQYF. DNA for the CDR3: TGTGCCAGTAGGACAGGGAGCACAGATACGCAGTATTTT. The full variable domain, rest sourced from reference TRBV2 and TRBJ2-3, is EPEVTQTPSHQVTQMGQEVILRCVPISNHLYFYWYRQILGQKVEFLVSFYNNEISEKSEIFDDQFSVERPDGSNFTLKIRSTKLEDSAMYFCASRTGSTDTQYFGPGTRLTVL.

The chain links TRBV14 to TRBJ2-2; 12 bases line up with TRBD2. CDR1 is SGHDN, CDR2 FVKESK, per germline. This CDR3 has 17 amino acids. The V and J ends lost 4 bases and 4 bases, in that order; junction bases with no gene match: 7. CDR3 loop: CASSPKLAGGITGELFF. The CDR3 coding sequence is TGTGCCAGCAGCCCGAAACTAGCGGGAGGTATCACCGGGGAGCTGTTTTTT.

The chain employs TRBV5-1 and TRBJ1-1, with D tentatively TRBD1 (6 bases). Trimming cost V 0 bases and J 9 bases, with 15 bases left between them. Germline lookup yields CDR1 SGHRS and CDR2 YFSETQ. The CDR3 contains 14 residues. CDR3 sequence (DNA): TGCGCCAGCAGCTTGGGAACTTTACAGGGAAAAGCTTTCTTT. The encoded protein is CASSLGTLQGKAFF.

This chain connects TRBV25-1 to TRBJ2-7; D is perhaps TRBD2 (5 bases). The V gene lost 4 bases and the J gene lost 2 bases, with 15 bases spanning the gap. The CDR3 runs to 15 residues. Germline values: CDR1 MGHDK, CDR2 SYGVNS. The CDR3: CASSARGLSTYEQYF. CDR3 bases: TGTGCCAGCAGTGCCCGAGGGCTATCTACCTACGAGCAGTACTTC.